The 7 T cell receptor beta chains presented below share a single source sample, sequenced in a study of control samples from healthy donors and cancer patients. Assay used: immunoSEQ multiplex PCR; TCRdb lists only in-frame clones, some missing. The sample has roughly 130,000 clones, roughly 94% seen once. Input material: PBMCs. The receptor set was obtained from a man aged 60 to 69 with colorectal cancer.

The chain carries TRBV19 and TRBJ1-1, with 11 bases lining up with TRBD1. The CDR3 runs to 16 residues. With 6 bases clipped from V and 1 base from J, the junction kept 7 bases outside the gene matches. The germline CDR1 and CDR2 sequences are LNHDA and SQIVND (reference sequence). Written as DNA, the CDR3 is TGTGCCAGTAGACTGGACAGGGGGCTACAGAACACTGAAGCTTTCTTT. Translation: CASRLDRGLQNTEAFF.

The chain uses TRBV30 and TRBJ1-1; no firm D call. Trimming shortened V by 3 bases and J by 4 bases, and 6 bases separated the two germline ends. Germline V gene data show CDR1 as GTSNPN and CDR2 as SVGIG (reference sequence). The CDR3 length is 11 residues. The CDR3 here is CAWRRGTEAFF. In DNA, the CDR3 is TGTGCCTGGAGACGGGGCACTGAAGCTTTCTTT.

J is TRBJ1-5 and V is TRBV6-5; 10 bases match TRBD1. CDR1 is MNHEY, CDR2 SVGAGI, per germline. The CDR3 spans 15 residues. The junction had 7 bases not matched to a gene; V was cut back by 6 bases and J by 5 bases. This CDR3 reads CASSRDRGSYQPQHF. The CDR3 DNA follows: TGTGCCAGCAGCCGGGACAGGGGTTCTTATCAGCCCCAGCATTTT.

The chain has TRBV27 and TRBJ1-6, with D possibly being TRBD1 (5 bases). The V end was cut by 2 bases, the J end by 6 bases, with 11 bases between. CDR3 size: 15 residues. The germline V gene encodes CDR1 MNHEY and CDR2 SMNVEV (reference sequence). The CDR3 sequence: CASSLRLGANSPLHF. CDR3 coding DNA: TGTGCCAGCAGTTTACGCCTCGGGGCTAATTCACCCCTCCACTTT.

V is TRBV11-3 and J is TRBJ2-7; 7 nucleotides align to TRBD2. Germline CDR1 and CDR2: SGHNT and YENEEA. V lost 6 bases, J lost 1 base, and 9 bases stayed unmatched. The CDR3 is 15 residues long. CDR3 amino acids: CASSKGRGMSYEQYF. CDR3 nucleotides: TGTGCCAGCAGTAAAGGGAGGGGAATGTCCTACGAGCAGTACTTC.

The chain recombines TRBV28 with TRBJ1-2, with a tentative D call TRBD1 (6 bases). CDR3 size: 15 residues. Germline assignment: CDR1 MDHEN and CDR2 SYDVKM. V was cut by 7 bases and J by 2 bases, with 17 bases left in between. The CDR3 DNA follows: TGTGCCAGCACCTCCGGGGGGGGCCCGAACTATGGCTACACCTTC. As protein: CASTSGGGPNYGYTF.

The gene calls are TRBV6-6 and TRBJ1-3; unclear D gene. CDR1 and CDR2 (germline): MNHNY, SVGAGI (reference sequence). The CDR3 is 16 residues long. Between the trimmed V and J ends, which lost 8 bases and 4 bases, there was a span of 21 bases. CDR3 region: CASVPRAGTTGNTIYF. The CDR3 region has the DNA TGTGCCAGCGTACCCCGTGCGGGTACGACCGGAAACACCATATATTTT.